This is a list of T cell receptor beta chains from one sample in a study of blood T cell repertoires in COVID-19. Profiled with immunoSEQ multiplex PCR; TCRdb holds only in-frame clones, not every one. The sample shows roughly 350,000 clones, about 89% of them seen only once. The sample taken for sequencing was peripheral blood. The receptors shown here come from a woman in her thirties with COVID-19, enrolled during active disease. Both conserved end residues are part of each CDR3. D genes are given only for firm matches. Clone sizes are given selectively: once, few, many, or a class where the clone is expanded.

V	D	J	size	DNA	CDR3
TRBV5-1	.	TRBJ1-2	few	TGCGCCAGCAGCTTGGCCGACAGCTATGGCTACACCTTC	CASSLADSYGYTF
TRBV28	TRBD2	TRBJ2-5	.	TGTGCCAGCAGTTTCAGACTAGCGGGAGATGTGGAGACCCAGTACTTC	CASSFRLAGDVETQYF
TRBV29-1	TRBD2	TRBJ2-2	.	TGCAGCGTTGAAGGTCGACTAGCGGGCGTCAACACCGGGGAGCTGTTTTTT	CSVEGRLAGVNTGELFF
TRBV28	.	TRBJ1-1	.	TGTGCCAGCAGTTTGGGCACGAAGTACACTGAAGCTTTCTTT	CASSLGTKYTEAFF
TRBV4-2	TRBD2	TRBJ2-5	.	TGTGCCAGCAGCCAAACTCGACTAGCGGAAGAGACCCAGTACTTC	CASSQTRLAEETQYF
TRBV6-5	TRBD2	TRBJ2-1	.	TGTGCCAGCAAGATGACTAGCGGGCAGTACAATGAGCAGTTCTTC	CASKMTSGQYNEQFF
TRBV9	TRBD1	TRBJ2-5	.	TGTGCCAGCAGCGCCAGGGGGACAGGGGGAACAGAGACCCAGTACTTC	CASSARGTGGTETQYF
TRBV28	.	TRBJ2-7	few	TGTGCCAGCAGTTTATTCGGCTCCTACGAGCAGTACTTC	CASSLFGSYEQYF
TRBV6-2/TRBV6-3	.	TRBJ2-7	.	TGTGCCAGCAGTTACTACAGAGCCGAGGGAGAGCAGTACTTC	CASSYYRAEGEQYF
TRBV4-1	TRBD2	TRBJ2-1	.	TGCGCCAGCAGCCACGGACTAGCGGGTTTCAATGAGCAGTTCTTC	CASSHGLAGFNEQFF
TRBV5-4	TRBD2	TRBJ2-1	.	TGTGCCAGCAGCCGGGCGGGACTAGCGGGTACCTCCTCCTACAATGAGCAGTTCTTC	CASSRAGLAGTSSYNEQFF
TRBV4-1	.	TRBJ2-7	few	TGCGCCAGCAGCCAAGTTAGGATGGGCGACGAGCAGTACTTC	CASSQVRMGDEQYF
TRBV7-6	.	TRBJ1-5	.	TGTGCCAGCAGCCCACAGGGTCTGGGGAATCAGCCCCAGCATTTT	CASSPQGLGNQPQHF
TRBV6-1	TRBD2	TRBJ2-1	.	TGTGCCAGCAGTGAAACAGGCGGGAGGGAGTTCTTC	CASSETGGREFF
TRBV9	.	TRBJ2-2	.	TGTGCCAGCAGCGTAAGCGGTACCGGGGAGCTGTTTTTT	CASSVSGTGELFF
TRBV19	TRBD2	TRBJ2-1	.	TGTGCCAGTAGTGGGACTAGCGGCTTGTACAATGAGCAGTTCTTC	CASSGTSGLYNEQFF
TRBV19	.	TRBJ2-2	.	TGTGCCAGTAGTGCCAGCCGGCAACCGCGGGACACCGGGGAGCTGTTTTTT	CASSASRQPRDTGELFF
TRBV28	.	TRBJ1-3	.	TGTGCCAGCAGTTTCGCACTCAGGGAGGATGATGGAAACACCATATATTTT	CASSFALREDDGNTIYF
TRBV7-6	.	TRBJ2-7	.	TGTGCCAGCAGCTCCCAGGGGGAGCAGTACTTC	CASSSQGEQYF
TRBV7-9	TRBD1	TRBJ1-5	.	TGTGCCAGCAGCTTAGGAGGGGGCGGTCAGCCCCAGCATTTT	CASSLGGGGQPQHF
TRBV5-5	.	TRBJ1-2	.	TGTGCCAGCAGCTTGTCTTACAGCAACTATGGCTACACCTTC	CASSLSYSNYGYTF
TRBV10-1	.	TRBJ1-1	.	TGCGCCAGCACGAGGGGGATGAACACTGAAGCTTTCTTT	CASTRGMNTEAFF
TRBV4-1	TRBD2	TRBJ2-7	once	TGCGCCAGCAGCCAAGATGATCGAGTACTAGCGGGAACCGAGCAGTACTTC	CASSQDDRVLAGTEQYF
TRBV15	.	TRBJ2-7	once	TGTGCCACCAGCAGAGAGGGAGGTGCCTACGAGCAGTACTTC	CATSREGGAYEQYF
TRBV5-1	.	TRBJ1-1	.	TGCGCCAGCAGCTTGGCCGGGTCGGACACTGAAGCTTTCTTT	CASSLAGSDTEAFF
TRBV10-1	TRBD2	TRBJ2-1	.	TGCGCCAGCAGTGAGGGACTAGCGGGATTCAATGAGCAGTTCTTC	CASSEGLAGFNEQFF
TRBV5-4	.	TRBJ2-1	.	TGTGCCAGCAATTATAACAATGAGCAGTTCTTC	CASNYNNEQFF
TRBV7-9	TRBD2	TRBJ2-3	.	TGTGCCCTAACGGCGGGGAGGGGTAGCACAGATACGCAGTATTTT	CALTAGRGSTDTQYF
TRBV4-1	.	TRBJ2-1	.	TGCGCCAGCAGCCAAGATCGGGCCTACAATGAGCAGTTCTTC	CASSQDRAYNEQFF
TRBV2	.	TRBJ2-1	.	TGTGCCAGCAGTCCCACTAGCACCAATGAGCAGTTCTTC	CASSPTSTNEQFF
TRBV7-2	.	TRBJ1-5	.	TGTGCCAGCAGACAGGACAGTAATCAGCCCCAGCATTTT	CASRQDSNQPQHF
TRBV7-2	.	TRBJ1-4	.	TGTGCCAGCAGCTTAGAACAGAGTAATGAAAAACTGTTTTTT	CASSLEQSNEKLFF
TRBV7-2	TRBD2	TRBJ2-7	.	TGTGCCAGCAGCTTAGCGCGGTCTAGCGGGAGGGGGACTTTTGGCTACGAGCAGTACTTC	CASSLARSSGRGTFGYEQYF
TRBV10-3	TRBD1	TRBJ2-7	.	TGTGCCATCAGTGATCGCGACAGGGGGAGGTACGAGCAGTACTTC	CAISDRDRGRYEQYF
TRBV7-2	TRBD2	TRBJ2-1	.	TGTGCCAGCAGCTCGGGACTATTCTTGCAGTGGAATGAGCAGTTCTTC	CASSSGLFLQWNEQFF
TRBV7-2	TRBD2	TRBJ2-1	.	TGTGCCAGCAGCCCCTGGACTAGCGGGAGAAATGAGCAGTTCTTC	CASSPWTSGRNEQFF
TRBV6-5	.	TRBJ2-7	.	TGTGCCAGCTTCCCAGGCCACCTCTACGAGCAGTACTTC	CASFPGHLYEQYF
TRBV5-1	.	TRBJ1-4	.	TGCGCCAGCAGGGGAGGGAATGAAAAACTGTTTTTT	CASRGGNEKLFF
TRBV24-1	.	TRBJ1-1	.	TGTGCCACCAGTGACCCTCTAAACACTGAAGCTTTCTTT	CATSDPLNTEAFF
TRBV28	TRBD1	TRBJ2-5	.	TGTGCCAGCAGTCCACCGACAGGGGGAGACCAAGAGACCCAGTACTTC	CASSPPTGGDQETQYF
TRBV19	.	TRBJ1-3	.	TGTGCCAGTAGTATGGATTTGACGGAGAACACCATATATTTT	CASSMDLTENTIYF
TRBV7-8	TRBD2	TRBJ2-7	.	TGTGCCAGCAGCTTCCCTGGACTAGGAGTCTACTCCGAGCAGTACTTC	CASSFPGLGVYSEQYF
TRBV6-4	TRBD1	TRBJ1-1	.	TGTGCCACCCACTTTGGGACAGCCTCTTTTATGATCACTGAAGCTTTCTTT	CATHFGTASFMITEAFF
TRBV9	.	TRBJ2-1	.	TGTGCCAGCAGCGTTCGGGTTATGAACAATGAGCAGTTCTTC	CASSVRVMNNEQFF
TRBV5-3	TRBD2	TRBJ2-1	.	TGTGCCTCTGGCCTAAGCGGGAGGGCGAACTCCTACAATGAGCAGTTCTTC	CASGLSGRANSYNEQFF
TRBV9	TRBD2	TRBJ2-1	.	TGTGCCAGCAGTTATAGCGGGAGTTCCTACAATGAGCAGTTCTTC	CASSYSGSSYNEQFF
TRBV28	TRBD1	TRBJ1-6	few	TGTGCCAGCAGTTTACCGACAGGGCATAATTCACCCCTCCACTTT	CASSLPTGHNSPLHF
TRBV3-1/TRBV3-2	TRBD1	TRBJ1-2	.	TGTGCCAGCAGCCAAGGGACAGGGATTCAACTCGGCTACACCTTC	CASSQGTGIQLGYTF
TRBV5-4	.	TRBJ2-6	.	TGTGCCAGCAGTACAGGGCCTGGGGCCAACGTCCTGACTTTC	CASSTGPGANVLTF
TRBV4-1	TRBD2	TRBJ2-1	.	TGCGCCAGCAGCCAACTTAGCGGGAGTGGTGTTGAGCAGTTCTTC	CASSQLSGSGVEQFF
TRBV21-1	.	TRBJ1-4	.	TGTGCCAGCAGCAAGACAACAACTAATGAAAAACTGTTTTTT	CASSKTTTNEKLFF
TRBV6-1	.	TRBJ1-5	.	TGTGCCAGCAGTGAAGGGGCGGGGTGGGAGCCCCAGCATTTT	CASSEGAGWEPQHF
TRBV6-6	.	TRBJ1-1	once	TGTGCCAGCAACCCGGGGGGTGCGAGGGACACTGAAGCTTTCTTT	CASNPGGARDTEAFF
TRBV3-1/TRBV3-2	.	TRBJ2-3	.	TGTGCCAGCAGCCAAATGGGCAGTTTCACAGATACGCAGTATTTT	CASSQMGSFTDTQYF
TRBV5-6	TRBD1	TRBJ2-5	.	TGTGCCAGCAGCTCGGACAGGGGAGGAGAGACCCAGTACTTC	CASSSDRGGETQYF
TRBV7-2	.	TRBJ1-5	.	TGTGCCAGCAGCTCGCAGGGGTTTTTCAGTCAGCCCCAGCATTTT	CASSSQGFFSQPQHF
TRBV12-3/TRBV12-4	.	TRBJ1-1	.	TGTGCCAGCAGCCCAACAGGGACAGCTTTCTTT	CASSPTGTAFF
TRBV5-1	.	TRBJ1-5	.	TGCGCCAGCAGCCCCGGGGTGAATAGCAATCAGCCCCAGCATTTT	CASSPGVNSNQPQHF